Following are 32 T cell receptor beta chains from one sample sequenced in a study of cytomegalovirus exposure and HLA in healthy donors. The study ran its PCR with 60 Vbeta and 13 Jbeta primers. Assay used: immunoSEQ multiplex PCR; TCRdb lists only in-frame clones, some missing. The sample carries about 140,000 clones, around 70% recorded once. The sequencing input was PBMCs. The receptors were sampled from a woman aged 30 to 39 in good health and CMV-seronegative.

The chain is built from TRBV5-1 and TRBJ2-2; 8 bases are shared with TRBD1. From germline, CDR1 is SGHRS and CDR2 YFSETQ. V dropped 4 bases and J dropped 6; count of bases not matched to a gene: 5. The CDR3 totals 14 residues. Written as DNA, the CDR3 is TGCGCCAGCAGCGCGCCAGGGGGCCCCGGGGAGCTGTTTTTT. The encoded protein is CASSAPGGPGELFF. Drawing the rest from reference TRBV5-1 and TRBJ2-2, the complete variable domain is KAGVTQTPRYLIKTRGQQVTLSCSPISGHRSVSWYQQTPGQGLQFLFEYFSETQRNKGNFPGRFSGRQFSNSRSEMNVSTLELGDSALYLCASSAPGGPGELFFGEGSRLTVL.

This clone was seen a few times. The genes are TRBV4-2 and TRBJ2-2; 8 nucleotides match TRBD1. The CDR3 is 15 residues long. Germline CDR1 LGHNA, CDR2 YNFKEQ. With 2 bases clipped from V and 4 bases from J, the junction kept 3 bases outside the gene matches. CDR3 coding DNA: TGTGCCAGCAGCCAATCTCAGGGGGCCACCGGGGAGCTGTTTTTT. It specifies CASSQSQGATGELFF.

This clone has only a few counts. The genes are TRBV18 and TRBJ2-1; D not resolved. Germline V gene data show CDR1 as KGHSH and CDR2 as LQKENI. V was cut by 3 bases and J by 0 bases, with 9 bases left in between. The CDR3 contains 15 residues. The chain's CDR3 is CASSPSVVSYNEQFF. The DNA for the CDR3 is TGTGCCAGCTCACCTAGTGTCGTCTCCTACAATGAGCAGTTCTTC.

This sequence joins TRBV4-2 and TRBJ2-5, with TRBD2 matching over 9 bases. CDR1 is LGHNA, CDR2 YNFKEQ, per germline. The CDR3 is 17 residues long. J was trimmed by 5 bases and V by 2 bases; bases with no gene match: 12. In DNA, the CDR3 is TGTGCCAGCAGCCAAACTATCCCCCTAGCGGGGTCTGAGACCCAGTACTTC. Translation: CASSQTIPLAGSETQYF.

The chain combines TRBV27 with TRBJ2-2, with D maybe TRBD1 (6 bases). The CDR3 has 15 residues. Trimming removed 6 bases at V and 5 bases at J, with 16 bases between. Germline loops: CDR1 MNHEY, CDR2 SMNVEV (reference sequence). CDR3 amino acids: CASRLLGQLTGELFF. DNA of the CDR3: TGTGCCAGCAGACTACTCGGACAGCTGACCGGGGAGCTGTTTTTT.

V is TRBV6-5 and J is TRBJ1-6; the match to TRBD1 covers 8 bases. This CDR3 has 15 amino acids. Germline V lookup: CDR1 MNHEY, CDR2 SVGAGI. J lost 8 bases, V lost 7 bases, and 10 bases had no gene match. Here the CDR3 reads CASTSPTGAHSPLHF. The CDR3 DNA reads TGTGCCAGCACGTCTCCGACAGGGGCCCATTCACCCCTCCACTTT.

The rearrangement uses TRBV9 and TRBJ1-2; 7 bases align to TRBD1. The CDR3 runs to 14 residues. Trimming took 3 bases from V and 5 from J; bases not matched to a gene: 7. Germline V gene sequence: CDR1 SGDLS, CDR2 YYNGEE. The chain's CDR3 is CASSAEQGRYGYTF. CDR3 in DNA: TGTGCCAGCAGCGCCGAACAGGGGAGGTATGGCTACACCTTC.

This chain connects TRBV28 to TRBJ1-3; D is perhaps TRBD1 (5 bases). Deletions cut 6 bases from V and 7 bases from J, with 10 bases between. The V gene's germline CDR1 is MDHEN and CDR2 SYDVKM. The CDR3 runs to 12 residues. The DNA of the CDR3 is TGTGCCAGCAGGCAGGGTGGTAACACCATATATTTT. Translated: CASRQGGNTIYF.

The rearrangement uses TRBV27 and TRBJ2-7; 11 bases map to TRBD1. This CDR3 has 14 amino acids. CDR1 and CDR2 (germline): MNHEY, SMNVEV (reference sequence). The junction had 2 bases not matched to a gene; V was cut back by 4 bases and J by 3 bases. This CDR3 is CASSWTGGHYEQYF. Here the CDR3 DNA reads TGTGCCAGCAGTTGGACAGGGGGCCACTACGAGCAGTACTTC.

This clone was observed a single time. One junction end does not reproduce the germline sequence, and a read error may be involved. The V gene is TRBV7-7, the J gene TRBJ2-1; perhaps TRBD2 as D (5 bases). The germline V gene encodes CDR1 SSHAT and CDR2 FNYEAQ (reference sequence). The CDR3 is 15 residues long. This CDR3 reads CASSYHLAPGNEQFF. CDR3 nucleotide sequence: TGTGCTAGCAGCTACCACTTAGCCCCGGGGAATGAGCAGTTCTTC.

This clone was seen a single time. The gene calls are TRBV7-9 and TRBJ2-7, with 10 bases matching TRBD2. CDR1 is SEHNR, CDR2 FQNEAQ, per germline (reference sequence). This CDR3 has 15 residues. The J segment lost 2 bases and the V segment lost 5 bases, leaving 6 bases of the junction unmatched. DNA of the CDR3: TGTGCCAGCAGCGGAAAAGCGGGGGGGACCTACGAGCAGTACGTC. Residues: CASSGKAGGTYEQYV.

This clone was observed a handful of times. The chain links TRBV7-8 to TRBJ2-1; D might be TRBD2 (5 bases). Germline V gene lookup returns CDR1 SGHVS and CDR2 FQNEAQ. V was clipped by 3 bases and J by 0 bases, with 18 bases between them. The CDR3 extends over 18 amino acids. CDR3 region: CASSFPRKLGSSYNEQFF. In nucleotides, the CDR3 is TGTGCCAGCAGCTTTCCCAGAAAACTAGGGAGCTCCTACAATGAGCAGTTCTTC.

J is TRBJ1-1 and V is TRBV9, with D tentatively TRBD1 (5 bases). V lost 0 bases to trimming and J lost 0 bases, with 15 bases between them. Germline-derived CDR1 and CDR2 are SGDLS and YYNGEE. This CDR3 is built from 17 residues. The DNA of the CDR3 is TGTGCCAGCAGCGTAGTGCCGGGGGGGAGTATGAACACTGAAGCTTTCTTT. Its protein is CASSVVPGGSMNTEAFF.

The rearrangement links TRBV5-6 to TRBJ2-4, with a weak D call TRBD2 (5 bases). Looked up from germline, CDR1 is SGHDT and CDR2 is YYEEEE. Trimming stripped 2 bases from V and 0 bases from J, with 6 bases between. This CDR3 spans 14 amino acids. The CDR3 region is CASSFREAKNIQYF. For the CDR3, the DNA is TGTGCCAGCAGCTTCCGGGAAGCCAAAAACATTCAGTACTTC.

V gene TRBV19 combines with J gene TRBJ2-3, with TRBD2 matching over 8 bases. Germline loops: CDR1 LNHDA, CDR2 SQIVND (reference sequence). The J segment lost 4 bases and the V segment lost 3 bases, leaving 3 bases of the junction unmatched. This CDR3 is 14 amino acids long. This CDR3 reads CASSIREGADTQYF. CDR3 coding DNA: TGTGCCAGTAGTATCCGGGAGGGCGCAGATACGCAGTATTTT.

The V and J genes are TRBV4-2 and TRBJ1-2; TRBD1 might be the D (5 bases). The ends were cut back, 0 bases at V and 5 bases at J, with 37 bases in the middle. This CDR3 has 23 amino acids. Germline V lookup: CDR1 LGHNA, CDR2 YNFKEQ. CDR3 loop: CASSQDPPRLAVAARGDRYGYTF. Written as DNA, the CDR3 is TGTGCCAGCAGCCAAGATCCCCCCCGTTTAGCGGTGGCCGCGCGAGGGGATAGGTATGGCTACACCTTC.

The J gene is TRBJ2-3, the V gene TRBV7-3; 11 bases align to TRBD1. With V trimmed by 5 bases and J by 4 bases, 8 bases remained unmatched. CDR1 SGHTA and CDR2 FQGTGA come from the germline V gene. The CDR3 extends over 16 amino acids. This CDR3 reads CASSRLGQGAADTQYF. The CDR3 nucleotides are TGTGCCAGCAGCCGTTTAGGACAGGGGGCGGCAGATACGCAGTATTTT.

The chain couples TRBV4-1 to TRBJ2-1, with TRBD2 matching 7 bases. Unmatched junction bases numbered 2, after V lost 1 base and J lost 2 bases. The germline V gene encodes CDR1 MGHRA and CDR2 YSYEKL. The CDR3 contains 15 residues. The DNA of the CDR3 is TGCGCCAGCAGCCAAGGGACTAGGGCCTACAATGAGCAGTTCTTC. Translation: CASSQGTRAYNEQFF.

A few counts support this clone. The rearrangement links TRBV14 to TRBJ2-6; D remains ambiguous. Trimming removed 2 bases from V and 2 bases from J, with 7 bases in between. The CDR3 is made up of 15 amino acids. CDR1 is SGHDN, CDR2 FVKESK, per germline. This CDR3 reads CASSQITAGANVLTF. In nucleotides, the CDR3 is TGTGCCAGCAGCCAAATAACAGCTGGGGCCAACGTCCTGACTTTC.

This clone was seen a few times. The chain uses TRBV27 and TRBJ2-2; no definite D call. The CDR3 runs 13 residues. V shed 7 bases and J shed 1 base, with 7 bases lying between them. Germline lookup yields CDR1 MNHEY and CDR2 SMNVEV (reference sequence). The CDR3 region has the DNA TGTGCCAGCACAGGCGAGAACACCGGGGAGCTGTTTTTT. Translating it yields CASTGENTGELFF.

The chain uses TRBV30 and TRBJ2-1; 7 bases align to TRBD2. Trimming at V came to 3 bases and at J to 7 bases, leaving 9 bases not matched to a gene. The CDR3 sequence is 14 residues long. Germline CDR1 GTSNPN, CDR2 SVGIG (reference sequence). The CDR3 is CAWSFGGGENEQFF. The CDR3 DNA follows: TGTGCCTGGAGCTTCGGCGGGGGTGAGAATGAGCAGTTCTTC.

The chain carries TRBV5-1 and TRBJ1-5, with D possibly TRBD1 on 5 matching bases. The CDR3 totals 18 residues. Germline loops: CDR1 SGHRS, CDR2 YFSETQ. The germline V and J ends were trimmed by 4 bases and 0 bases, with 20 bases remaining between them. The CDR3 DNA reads TGCGCCAGCAGCACCGGGACTCTCGCCCGTATTAGCAATCAGCCCCAGCATTTT. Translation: CASSTGTLARISNQPQHF. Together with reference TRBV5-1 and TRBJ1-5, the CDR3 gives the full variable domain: KAGVTQTPRYLIKTRGQQVTLSCSPISGHRSVSWYQQTPGQGLQFLFEYFSETQRNKGNFPGRFSGRQFSNSRSEMNVSTLELGDSALYLCASSTGTLARISNQPQHFGDGTRLSIL.

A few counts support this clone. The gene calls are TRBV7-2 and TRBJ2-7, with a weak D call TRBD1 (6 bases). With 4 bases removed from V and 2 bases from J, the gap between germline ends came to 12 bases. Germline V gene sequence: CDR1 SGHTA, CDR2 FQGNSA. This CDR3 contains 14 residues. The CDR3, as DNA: TGTGCCAGCAGCTCACAGGGTATCGCCTACGAGCAGTACGTC. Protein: CASSSQGIAYEQYV.

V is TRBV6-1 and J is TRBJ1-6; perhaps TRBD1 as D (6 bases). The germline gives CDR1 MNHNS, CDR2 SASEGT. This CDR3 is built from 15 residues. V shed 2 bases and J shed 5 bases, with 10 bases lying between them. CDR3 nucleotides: TGTGCCAGCAGTGAAAAGGGGGTCGATAATTCACCCCTCCACTTT. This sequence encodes CASSEKGVDNSPLHF.

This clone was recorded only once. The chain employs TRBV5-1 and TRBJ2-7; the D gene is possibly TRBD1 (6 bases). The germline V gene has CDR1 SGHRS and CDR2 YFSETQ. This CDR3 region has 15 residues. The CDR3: CASSLEFGQGYEQCV. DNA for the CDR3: TGCGCCAGCAGCTTGGAATTTGGGCAGGGGTACGAGCAGTGCGTC.

The CDR3: CASSLLSGQDGNEQFF. The CDR3 DNA sequence: TGCGCCAGCAGCTTGCTTAGCGGACAGGATGGCAATGAGCAGTTCTTC. The chain has TRBV5-1 and TRBJ2-1, with a weak D call TRBD1 (7 bases). Trimming stripped 1 base from V and 6 bases from J, with 17 bases between. The CDR3 spans 16 residues. Germline-derived CDR1 and CDR2 are SGHRS and YFSETQ.

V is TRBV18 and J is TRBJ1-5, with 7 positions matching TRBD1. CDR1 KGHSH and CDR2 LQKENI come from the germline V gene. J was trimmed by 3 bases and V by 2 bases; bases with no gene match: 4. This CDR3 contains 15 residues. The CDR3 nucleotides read TGTGCCAGCTCACCAGGGGGACAGATCAATCAGCCCCAGCATTTT. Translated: CASSPGGQINQPQHF.

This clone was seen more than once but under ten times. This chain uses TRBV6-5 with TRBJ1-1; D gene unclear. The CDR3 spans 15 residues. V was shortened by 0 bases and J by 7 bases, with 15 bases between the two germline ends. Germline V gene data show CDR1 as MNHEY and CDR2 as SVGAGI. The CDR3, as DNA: TGTGCCAGCAGTTACTCGAGAATGGGCGAAGATGAAGCTTTCTTT. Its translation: CASSYSRMGEDEAFF.

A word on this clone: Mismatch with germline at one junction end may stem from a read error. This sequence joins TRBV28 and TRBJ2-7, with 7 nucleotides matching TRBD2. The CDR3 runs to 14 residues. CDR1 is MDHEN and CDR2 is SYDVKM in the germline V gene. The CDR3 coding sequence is TGTGCCAGCAGGTCTCCTCAAGCGGGGATTGTACCCTTCTTC. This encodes CASRSPQAGIVPFF.

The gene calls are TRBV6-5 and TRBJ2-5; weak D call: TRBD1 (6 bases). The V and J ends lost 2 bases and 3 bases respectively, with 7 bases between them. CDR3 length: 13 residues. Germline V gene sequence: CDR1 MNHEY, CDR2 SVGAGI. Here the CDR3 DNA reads TGTGCCAGCAGTTACGCAGGGGAAGAGACCCAGTACTTC. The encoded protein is CASSYAGEETQYF.

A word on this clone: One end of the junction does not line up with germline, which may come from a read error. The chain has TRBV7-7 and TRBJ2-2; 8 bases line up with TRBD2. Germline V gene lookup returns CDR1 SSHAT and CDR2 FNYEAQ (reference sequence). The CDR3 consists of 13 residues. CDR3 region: CASSTAGVGELFF. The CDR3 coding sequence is TGTGCTAGCAGCACAGCGGGAGTCGGGGAGCTGTTTTTT.

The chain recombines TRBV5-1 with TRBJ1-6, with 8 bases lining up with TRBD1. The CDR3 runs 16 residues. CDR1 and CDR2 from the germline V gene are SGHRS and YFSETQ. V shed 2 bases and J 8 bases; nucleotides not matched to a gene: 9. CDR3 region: CASSFTSGGADSPLHF. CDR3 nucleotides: TGCGCCAGCAGCTTCACGTCAGGGGGCGCGGATTCACCCCTCCACTTT.